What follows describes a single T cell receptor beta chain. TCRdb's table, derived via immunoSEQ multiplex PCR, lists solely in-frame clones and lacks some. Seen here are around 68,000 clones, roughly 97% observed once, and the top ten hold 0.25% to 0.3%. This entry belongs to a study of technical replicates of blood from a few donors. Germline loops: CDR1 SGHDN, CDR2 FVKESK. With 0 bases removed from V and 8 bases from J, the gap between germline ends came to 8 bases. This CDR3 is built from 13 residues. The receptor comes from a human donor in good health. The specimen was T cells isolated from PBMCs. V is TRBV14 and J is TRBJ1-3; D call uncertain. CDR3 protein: CASSQDLRDTIYF. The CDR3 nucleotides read TGTGCCAGCAGCCAAGATCTACGTGACACCATATATTTT.